A single T cell receptor beta chain is shown here with its context. This clonotype is judged medium-sized (0.01 to 0.1%). Its antigen has not been determined. The DNA is left out, because the CDR3 cannot be placed on it with certainty; the CDR3 is given as TCRdb lists it. The instrument was an Illumina MiSeq. TCRdb reprocessing: public reads trimmed at Q25 with fastp, clones called with MiXCR, in-frame beta chains kept. Each entry merges the rows of one CDR3 protein and shows their most common DNA and genes. Counted in this sample were over 10,000 distinct CDR3 sequences; roughly 20% of them appeared once. Clones ranked in the top ten supply about 2% of the sample. The source of the sample is a study of liver allograft versus peripheral blood T cells (dated by TCRdb to 2018 to 2021). Looking at the study overall: The study compared the T cell receptor repertoires present in transplanted livers with the repertoires present in the peripheral blood of liver transplant recipients. Points the paper makes about the study in general: According to the report, the T cell receptor repertoires detected in peripheral blood were different from the repertoires found inside liver allografts.

The CDR3 runs 15 amino acids, cysteine and phenylalanine included. Based on the germline V gene (reference sequence), the CDR1 and CDR2 sequences are MNHEY and SMNVEV. This clonotype was sampled from a human patient who had a liver transplant. After a transplant, the graft donor may have provided part of the T cells. The rearranged segments are TRBV27 and TRBJ2-2; the table calls TRBD2, which could not be checked here. The CDR3 loop reads CASSLEREVTGELFF.